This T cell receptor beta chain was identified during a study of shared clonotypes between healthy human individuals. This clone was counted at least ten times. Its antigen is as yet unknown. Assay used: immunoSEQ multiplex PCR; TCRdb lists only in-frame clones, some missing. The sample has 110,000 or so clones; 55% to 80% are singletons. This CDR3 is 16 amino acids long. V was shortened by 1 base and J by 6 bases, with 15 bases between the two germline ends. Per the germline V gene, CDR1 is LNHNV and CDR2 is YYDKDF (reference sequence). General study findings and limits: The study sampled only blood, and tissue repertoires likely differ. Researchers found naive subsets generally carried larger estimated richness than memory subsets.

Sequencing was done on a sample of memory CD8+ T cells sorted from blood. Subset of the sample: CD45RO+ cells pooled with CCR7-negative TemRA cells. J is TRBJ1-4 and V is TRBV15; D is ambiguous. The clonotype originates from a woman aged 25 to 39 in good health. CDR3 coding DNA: TGTGCCACCAGCAGAGCTCTGGAGGGAGGTGATGAAAAACTGTTTTTT. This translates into CATSRALEGGDEKLFF.